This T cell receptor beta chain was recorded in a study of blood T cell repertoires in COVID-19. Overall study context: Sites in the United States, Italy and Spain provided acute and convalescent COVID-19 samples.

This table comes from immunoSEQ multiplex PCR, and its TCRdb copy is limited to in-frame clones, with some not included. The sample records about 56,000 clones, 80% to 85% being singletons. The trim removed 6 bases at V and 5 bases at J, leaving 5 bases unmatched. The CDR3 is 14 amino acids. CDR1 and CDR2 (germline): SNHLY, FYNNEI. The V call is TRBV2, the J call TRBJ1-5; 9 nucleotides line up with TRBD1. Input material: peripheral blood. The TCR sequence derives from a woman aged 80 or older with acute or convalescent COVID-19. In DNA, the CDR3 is TGTGCCAGCAGCCCCACAGGGGGCGATCAGCCCCAGCATTTT. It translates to CASSPTGGDQPQHF.